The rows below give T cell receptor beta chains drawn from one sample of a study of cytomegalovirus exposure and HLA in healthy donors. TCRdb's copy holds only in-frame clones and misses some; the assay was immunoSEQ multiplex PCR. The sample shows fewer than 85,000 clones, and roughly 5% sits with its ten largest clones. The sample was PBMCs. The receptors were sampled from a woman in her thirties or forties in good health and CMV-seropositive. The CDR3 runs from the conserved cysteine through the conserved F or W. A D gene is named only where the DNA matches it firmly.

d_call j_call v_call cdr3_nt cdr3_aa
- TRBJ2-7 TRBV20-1 TGCAGAGAGGACGGGACCTACGAGCAGTACTTC CREDGTYEQYF
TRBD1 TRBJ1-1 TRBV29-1 TGCAGCGTTGAAACAGGGGGCGACACTGAAGCTTTCTTT CSVETGGDTEAFF
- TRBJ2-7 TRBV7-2 TGTGCCAGCAGCCGGGGGCTAGCGGCTGTACCTTACGAGCAGTACTTC CASSRGLAAVPYEQYF
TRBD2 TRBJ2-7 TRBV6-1 TGTGCCAGCAGTGAACTAGCGGGAGGCACCTACGAGCAGTACTTC CASSELAGGTYEQYF
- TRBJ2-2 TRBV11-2 TGTGCCAGCAGCTCGAGGTCTGGCGGATCCGGGGAGCTGTTTTTT CASSSRSGGSGELFF
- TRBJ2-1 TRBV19 TGTGCCAGTAGTGACGGACTGAGCACCTACAATGAGCAGTTCTTC CASSDGLSTYNEQFF
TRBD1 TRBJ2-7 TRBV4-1 TGCGCCAGCAGTCCTGGAGGAACAGGGGGCCGCGAGCAGTACTTC CASSPGGTGGREQYF
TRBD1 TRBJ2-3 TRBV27 TGTGCCAGGTACAGGGGCTTAGGGGATACGCAGTATTTT CARYRGLGDTQYF
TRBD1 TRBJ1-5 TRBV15 TGTGCCACCAGCCCGGGGACAGGGGTTACGTATAGCAATCAGCCCCAGCATTTT CATSPGTGVTYSNQPQHF
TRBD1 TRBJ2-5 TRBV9 TGTGCCAGCAGCGTAGAGTACAGGGGGATGGGGGAGCAGTACTTC CASSVEYRGMGEQYF
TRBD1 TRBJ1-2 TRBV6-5 TGTGCCAGCAGTTACGAGCAACAGGGGGCCAACGAGACGGGCTTC CASSYEQQGANETGF
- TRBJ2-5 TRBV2 TGTGCCGGCCGGCAGGGAGAGACCCAGTACTTC CAGRQGETQYF
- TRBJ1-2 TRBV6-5 TGTGCCAGCAGTTACTCGCGGGGGAGAAATGGCTACACCTTC CASSYSRGRNGYTF
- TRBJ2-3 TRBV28 TGTGCCAGCACCCTCCCCAATTGGGGCCCTAGCACAGATACGCAGTATTTT CASTLPNWGPSTDTQYF
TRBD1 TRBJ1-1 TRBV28 TGTGCCAGCACCTACTCGGGGACAGGGTATGTGAACACTGAAGCTTTCTTT CASTYSGTGYVNTEAFF
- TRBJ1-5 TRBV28 TGTGCCAGCAGTTTAGAGGACGGGCAGGCGGGGTGGGGCAATCAGCCCCAGCATTTT CASSLEDGQAGWGNQPQHF
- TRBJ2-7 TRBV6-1 TGTGCCAGCAGTGAGTTGGCAGCCTACGAGCAGTACTTC CASSELAAYEQYF
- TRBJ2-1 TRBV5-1 TGCGCCAGCAGCTTTGGGAGTCTGAGCTCCTACAATGAGCAGTTCTTC CASSFGSLSSYNEQFF